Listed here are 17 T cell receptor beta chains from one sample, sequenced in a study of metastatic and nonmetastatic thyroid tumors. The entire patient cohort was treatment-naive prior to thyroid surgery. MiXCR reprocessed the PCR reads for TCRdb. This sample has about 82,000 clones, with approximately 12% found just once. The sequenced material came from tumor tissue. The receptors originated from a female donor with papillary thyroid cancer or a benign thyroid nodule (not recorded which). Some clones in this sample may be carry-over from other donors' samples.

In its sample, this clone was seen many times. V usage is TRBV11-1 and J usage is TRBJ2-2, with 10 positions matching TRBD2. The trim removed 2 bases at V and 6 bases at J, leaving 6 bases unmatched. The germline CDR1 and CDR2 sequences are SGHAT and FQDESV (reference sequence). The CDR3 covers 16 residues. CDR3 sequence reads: CASSLSGTSVPGELFF. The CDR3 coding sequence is TGTGCCAGCAGCTTATCGGGGACTAGCGTGCCCGGGGAGCTGTTTTTT.

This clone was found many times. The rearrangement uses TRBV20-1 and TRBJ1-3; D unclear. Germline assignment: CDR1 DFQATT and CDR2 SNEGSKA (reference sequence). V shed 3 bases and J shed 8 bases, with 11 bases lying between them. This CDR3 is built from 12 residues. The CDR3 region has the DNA TGCAGTGCTAGTCAGGACCCGGACACCATATATTTT. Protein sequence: CSASQDPDTIYF.

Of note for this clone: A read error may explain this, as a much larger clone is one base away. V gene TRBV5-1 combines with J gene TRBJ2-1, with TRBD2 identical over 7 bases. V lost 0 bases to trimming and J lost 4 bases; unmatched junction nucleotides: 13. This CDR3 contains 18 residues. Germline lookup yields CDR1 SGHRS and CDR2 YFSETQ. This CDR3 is CASSLAGGRAIKYNEQFF. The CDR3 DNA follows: TGCGCCAGCAGCTTGGCCGGTGGGAGGGCCATCAAATACAATGAGCAGTTCTTC.

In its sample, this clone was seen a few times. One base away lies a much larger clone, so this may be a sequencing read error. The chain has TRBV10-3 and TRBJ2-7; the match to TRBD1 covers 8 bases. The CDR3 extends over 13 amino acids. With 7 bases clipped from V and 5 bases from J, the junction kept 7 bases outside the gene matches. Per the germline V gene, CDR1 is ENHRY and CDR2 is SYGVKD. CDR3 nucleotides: TGTGCCATCATCCGGGGACAGGCGAACGAGCAGTACTTC. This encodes CAIIRGQANEQYF.

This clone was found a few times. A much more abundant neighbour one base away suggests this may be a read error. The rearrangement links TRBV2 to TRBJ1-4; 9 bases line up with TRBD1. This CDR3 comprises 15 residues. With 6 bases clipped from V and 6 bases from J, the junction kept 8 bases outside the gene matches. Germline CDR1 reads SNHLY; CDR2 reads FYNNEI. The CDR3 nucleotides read TGTGCCAGCAGACCCCCAGGGGACAGGGATGAAAAACTGTTTTTT. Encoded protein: CASRPPGDRDEKLFF.

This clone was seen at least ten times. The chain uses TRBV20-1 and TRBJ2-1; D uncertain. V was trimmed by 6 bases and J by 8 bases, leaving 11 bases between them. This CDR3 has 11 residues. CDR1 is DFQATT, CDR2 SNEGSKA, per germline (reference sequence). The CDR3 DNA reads TGCAGTGCCGATAAAACGGATGAGCAGTTCTTC. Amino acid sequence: CSADKTDEQFF.

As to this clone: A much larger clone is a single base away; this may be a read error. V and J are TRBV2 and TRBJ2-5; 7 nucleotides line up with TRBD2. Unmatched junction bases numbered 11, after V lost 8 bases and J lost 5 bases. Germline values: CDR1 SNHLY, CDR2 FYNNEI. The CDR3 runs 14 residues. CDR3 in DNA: TGTGCCAGCGTAGGGAGGGTCAGGGATGAGACCCAGTACTTC. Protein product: CASVGRVRDETQYF.

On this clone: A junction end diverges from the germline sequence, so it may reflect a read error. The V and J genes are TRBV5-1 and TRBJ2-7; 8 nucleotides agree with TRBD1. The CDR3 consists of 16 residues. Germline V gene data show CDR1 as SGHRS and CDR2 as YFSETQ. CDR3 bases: TGCGCCAGCAGCCCTGCTTGCCAGGGGGCTTCCTATGAGCAGTACTTC. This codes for CASSPACQGASYEQYF.

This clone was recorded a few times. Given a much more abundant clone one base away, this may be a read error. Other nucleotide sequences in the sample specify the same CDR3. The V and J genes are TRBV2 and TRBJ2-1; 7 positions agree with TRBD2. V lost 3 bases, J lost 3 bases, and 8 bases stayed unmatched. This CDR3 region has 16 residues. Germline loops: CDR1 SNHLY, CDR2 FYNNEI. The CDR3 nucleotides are TGTGCCAGCAGTGACTCTTTTGGGGAGGGCTACAATGAGCAGTTCTTC. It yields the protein CASSDSFGEGYNEQFF.

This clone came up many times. CDR3 sequence (DNA): TGTGCCAGCAGCTTGAGTCGGGCGGATACGCAGTATTTT. It translates to CASSLSRADTQYF. The chain carries TRBV7-3 and TRBJ2-3; D not certain. CDR1 and CDR2 from the germline V gene are SGHTA and FQGTGA. CDR3 length: 13 residues. Trimming took off 3 bases at V and 6 bases at J, with 10 bases between the two ends.

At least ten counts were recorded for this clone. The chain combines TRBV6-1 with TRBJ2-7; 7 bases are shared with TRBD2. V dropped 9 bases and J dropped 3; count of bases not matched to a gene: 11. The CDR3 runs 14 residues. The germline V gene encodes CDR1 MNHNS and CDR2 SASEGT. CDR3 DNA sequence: TGTGCCAGTACGGCCCTCAGCGGGATCTACGAGCAGTACTTC. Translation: CASTALSGIYEQYF.

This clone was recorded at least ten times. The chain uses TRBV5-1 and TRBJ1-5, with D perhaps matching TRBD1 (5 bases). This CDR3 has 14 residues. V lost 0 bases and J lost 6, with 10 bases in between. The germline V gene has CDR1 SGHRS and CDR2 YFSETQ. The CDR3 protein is CASSLGGEGQPQHF. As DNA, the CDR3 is TGCGCCAGCAGCTTGGGAGGGGAGGGTCAGCCCCAGCATTTT.

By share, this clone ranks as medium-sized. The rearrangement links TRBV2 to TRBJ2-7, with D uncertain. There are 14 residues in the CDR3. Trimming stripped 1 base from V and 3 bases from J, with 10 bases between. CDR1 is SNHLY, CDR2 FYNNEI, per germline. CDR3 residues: CASSEGWQNYEQYF. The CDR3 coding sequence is TGTGCCAGCAGTGAAGGGTGGCAGAACTACGAGCAGTACTTC. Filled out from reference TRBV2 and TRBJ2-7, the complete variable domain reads EPEVTQTPSHQVTQMGQEVILRCVPISNHLYFYWYRQILGQKVEFLVSFYNNEISEKSEIFDDQFSVERPDGSNFTLKIRSTKLEDSAMYFCASSEGWQNYEQYFGPGTRLTVT.

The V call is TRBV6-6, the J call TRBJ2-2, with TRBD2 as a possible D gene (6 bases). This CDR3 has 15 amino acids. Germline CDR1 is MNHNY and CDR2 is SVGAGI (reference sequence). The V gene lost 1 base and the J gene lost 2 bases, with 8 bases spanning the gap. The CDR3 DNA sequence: TGTGCCAGCAGTTACTTTGCGGGAAACACCGGGGAGCTGTTTTTT. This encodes CASSYFAGNTGELFF.

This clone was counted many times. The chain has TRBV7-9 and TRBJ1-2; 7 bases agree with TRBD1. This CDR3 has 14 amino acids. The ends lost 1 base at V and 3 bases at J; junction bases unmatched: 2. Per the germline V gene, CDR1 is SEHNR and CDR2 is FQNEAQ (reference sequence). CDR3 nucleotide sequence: TGTGCCAGCAGCTTAGGACAGGGAGACTATGGCTACACCTTC. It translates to CASSLGQGDYGYTF. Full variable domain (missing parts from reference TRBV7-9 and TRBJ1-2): DTGVSQNPRHKITKRGQNVTFRCDPISEHNRLYWYRQTLGQGPEFLTYFQNEAQLEKSRLLSDRFSAERPKGSFSTLEIQRTEQGDSAMYLCASSLGQGDYGYTFGSGTRLTVV.

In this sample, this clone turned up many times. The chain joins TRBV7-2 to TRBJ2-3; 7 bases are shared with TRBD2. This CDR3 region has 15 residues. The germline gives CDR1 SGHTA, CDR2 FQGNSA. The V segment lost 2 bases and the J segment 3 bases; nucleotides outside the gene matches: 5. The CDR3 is CASSLRLAETDTQYF. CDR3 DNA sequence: TGTGCCAGCAGCTTACGCCTAGCGGAGACAGATACGCAGTATTTT. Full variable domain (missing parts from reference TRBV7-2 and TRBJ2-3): GAGVSQSPSNKVTEKGKDVELRCDPISGHTALYWYRQSLGQGLEFLIYFQGNSAPDKSGLPSDRFSAERTGGSVSTLTIQRTQQEDSAVYLCASSLRLAETDTQYFGPGTRLTVL.

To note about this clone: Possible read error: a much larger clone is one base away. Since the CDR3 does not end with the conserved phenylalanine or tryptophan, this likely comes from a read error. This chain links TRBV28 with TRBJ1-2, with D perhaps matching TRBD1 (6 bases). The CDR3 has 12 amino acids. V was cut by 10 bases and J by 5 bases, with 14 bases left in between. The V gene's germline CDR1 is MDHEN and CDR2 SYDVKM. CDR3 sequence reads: CATRGLGYGYTL. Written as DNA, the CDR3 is TGTGCCACCAGGGGTCTGGGGTATGGCTACACCTTA.